A single sample gave rise to the 3 T cell receptor beta chains below, sequenced in a study of patients and donors after allogeneic stem cell transplantation. TCRdb used MiXCR to reprocess the RT-PCR reads, holding one entry per CDR3 protein. The sample lists 200,000 to 250,000 distinct CDR3 sequences; less than 15% were seen once. Sequencing used blood, either unsorted or a sorted T cell fraction (not recorded which). Receptors originate from a human donor who was either an allogeneic HSCT recipient or a stem cell or donor lymphocyte infusion donor (not recorded which). It is not recorded whose cells these are; they may come from a transplant donor.

This clonotype was counted between two and nine times. The V gene is TRBV7-9, the J gene TRBJ2-7, with 10 nucleotides matching TRBD1. The CDR3 has 17 amino acids. Germline CDR1 and CDR2: SEHNR and FQNEAQ (reference sequence). V was clipped by 5 bases and J by 4 bases; unmatched bases: 14. In DNA, the CDR3 is TGTGCCAGCAGCAACCGGGACAGGGGTTTTAAGGAGTACGAGCAGTACTTC. This encodes CASSNRDRGFKEYEQYF.

The chain joins TRBV27 to TRBJ1-2; maybe TRBD1 (5 bases). Trimming left V 4 bases short and J 8 bases short, with 14 bases between. Germline assignment: CDR1 MNHEY and CDR2 SMNVEV (reference sequence). The CDR3 totals 13 residues. The CDR3 DNA sequence: TGTGCCAGCAGTTATCAGGGAAGGCACGGCTACACCTTC. Its protein product is CASSYQGRHGYTF.

This clonotype has a handful of counts. The chain is built from TRBV20-1 and TRBJ2-5, with 8 bases lining up with TRBD2. V lost 6 bases to trimming and J lost 5 bases; unmatched junction nucleotides: 14. Germline CDR1 is DFQATT and CDR2 is SNEGSKA (reference sequence). This CDR3 region has 15 residues. CDR3 loop: CSAKSGGLTWETQYF. CDR3 DNA: TGCAGTGCCAAAAGCGGGGGCCTTACCTGGGAGACCCAGTACTTC.